Presented here are 18 T cell receptor beta chains from one specimen sequenced in a study of shared clonotypes between healthy human individuals. Profiled with immunoSEQ multiplex PCR; TCRdb holds only in-frame clones, not every one. The table has hundreds of thousands of clones, more than 75% seen once. Material for sequencing was PBMCs. The origin of the receptors is a woman in her 40s in good health. Some clones in this sample may be carry-over from other donors' samples.

The genes are TRBV5-5 and TRBJ1-1; 9 bases match TRBD1. Trimming took 4 bases from V and 1 from J; bases not matched to a gene: 5. The CDR3 is 15 amino acids. The V gene's germline CDR1 is SGHKS and CDR2 YYEKEE (reference sequence). CDR3 nucleotides: TGTGCCAGCAGCCTCCGGGACAGGGAGAACACTGAAGCTTTCTTT. This gives the protein CASSLRDRENTEAFF.

CDR3 in DNA: TGCGCCAGCAGCTTGGCCGGGGTGGTCTCCTACAATGAGCAGTTCTTC. This gives the protein CASSLAGVVSYNEQFF. The chain couples TRBV5-1 to TRBJ2-1, with TRBD2 as a possible D gene (5 bases). Germline values: CDR1 SGHRS, CDR2 YFSETQ. The CDR3 totals 16 residues. Deletions cut 0 bases from V and 0 bases from J, with 10 bases between.

The chain joins TRBV7-2 to TRBJ2-7; D perhaps matches TRBD2 (7 bases). The CDR3 loop spans 16 amino acids. Germline values: CDR1 SGHTA, CDR2 FQGNSA. V lost 8 bases and J 5 bases, leaving 25 bases between the germline ends. The CDR3 nucleotides read TGTGCCAGCGATAAGGAGGGGGGGCGCAGATTCCACGAGCAGTACTTC. As protein: CASDKEGGRRFHEQYF.

This clone showed up many times. The chain recombines TRBV5-1 with TRBJ2-7, with D perhaps being TRBD1 or TRBD2 (5 bases each). Germline V lookup: CDR1 SGHRS, CDR2 YFSETQ. V was cut by 1 base and J by 3 bases, with 14 bases left in between. The CDR3 spans 15 residues. Here the CDR3 DNA reads TGCGCCAGCAGCTTGTCGGGGACCCAATACTACGAGCAGTACTTC. Protein: CASSLSGTQYYEQYF.

This sequence joins TRBV7-9 and TRBJ2-1, with D possibly being TRBD1 (6 bases). V was trimmed by 1 base and J by 0 bases, leaving 7 bases between them. From germline, CDR1 is SEHNR and CDR2 FQNEAQ (reference sequence). This CDR3 spans 15 amino acids. The CDR3 reads CASSLEGGSYNEQFF. In DNA, the CDR3 is TGTGCCAGCAGCTTAGAAGGGGGCTCCTACAATGAGCAGTTCTTC.

This clone was detected only once. This chain joins TRBV2 and TRBJ2-7; D is unclear. V was cut by 6 bases and J by 4 bases, with 19 bases left in between. Germline CDR1 is SNHLY and CDR2 is FYNNEI. The CDR3 extends over 15 amino acids. The CDR3 sequence: CASSDRVRARYEQYF. The CDR3 coding sequence is TGTGCCAGCAGCGACCGGGTCCGTGCTAGGTACGAGCAGTACTTC.

The V call is TRBV28, the J call TRBJ1-2; 7 nucleotides align to TRBD1. The CDR3 contains 14 residues. Per the germline V gene, CDR1 is MDHEN and CDR2 is SYDVKM. V trimming: 1 base; J trimming: 4 bases; junction bases outside the gene matches: 3. Here the CDR3 reads CASSLSSGGYGYTF. The DNA for the CDR3 is TGTGCCAGCAGTTTATCATCAGGGGGCTATGGCTACACCTTC.

The rearrangement uses TRBV7-6 and TRBJ2-2; TRBD2 might be the D (6 bases). V gave up 0 bases and J gave up 1 base, with 9 bases separating them. The length of the CDR3 is 16 residues. The germline gives CDR1 SGHVS, CDR2 FNYEAQ. CDR3 loop: CASSLAVGGNTGELFF. The CDR3 DNA is TGTGCCAGCAGCTTAGCTGTGGGGGGGAACACCGGGGAGCTGTTTTTT.

The J gene is TRBJ2-1, the V gene TRBV18, with TRBD2 matching over 11 bases. V shed 3 bases, J shed 9 bases, and the junction held 7 bases outside the gene matches. Germline V gives CDR1 KGHSH, CDR2 LQKENI. CDR3 length equals 15 residues. Written as DNA, the CDR3 is TGTGCCAGCTCACCGTATAGCGGGAGGGACGGTGAGCAGTTCTTC. Amino acids: CASSPYSGRDGEQFF.

V usage is TRBV19 and J usage is TRBJ2-5; maybe TRBD1 (6 bases). This CDR3 contains 17 residues. The V gene's germline CDR1 is LNHDA and CDR2 SQIVND (reference sequence). The ends were cut back, 5 bases at V and 0 bases at J, with 19 bases in the middle. The CDR3 protein is CASSPVGAGVYQETQYF. CDR3 DNA sequence: TGTGCCAGTAGTCCAGTGGGGGCCGGGGTTTACCAAGAGACCCAGTACTTC.

The rearrangement joins TRBV12-2 to TRBJ1-5. TRBV12-2 is listed as a pseudogene. The CDR3 is made up of 13 amino acids. The CDR3 DNA sequence: TGTGCAAGTCGCTCCAGTATTTTTATCAGTAGGCATTTT. It translates to CASRSSIFISRHF.

The chain recombines TRBV7-9 with TRBJ1-6; 8 bases line up with TRBD1. Germline V gene data show CDR1 as SEHNR and CDR2 as FQNEAQ (reference sequence). Trimming removed 5 bases from V and 13 bases from J; junction bases left unmatched: 10. The CDR3 contains 14 residues. In DNA, the CDR3 is TGTGCCAGCAGCCCGCTGACAGGGGAGGCGCCCCTCCACTTT. Its protein is CASSPLTGEAPLHF.

The chain has TRBV20-1 and TRBJ2-5, with D perhaps TRBD2 (5 bases). The CDR3 length is 11 residues. Trimming stripped 2 bases from V and 11 bases from J, with 12 bases between. Per the germline V gene, CDR1 is DFQATT and CDR2 is SNEGSKA (reference sequence). The CDR3 DNA sequence: TGCAGTGCTAGACCGATTGGGGAGCAGTACTTC. This gives the protein CSARPIGEQYF.

This chain joins TRBV5-1 and TRBJ2-3; a possible D gene is TRBD1 (5 bases). The length of the CDR3 is 16 residues. V was pared by 0 bases and J by 1 base, with 12 bases between. Germline assignment: CDR1 SGHRS and CDR2 YFSETQ. CDR3 amino acids: CASSLGVDSRTDTQYF. Written as DNA, the CDR3 is TGCGCCAGCAGCTTGGGGGTCGACAGTCGCACAGATACGCAGTATTTT.

The gene calls are TRBV18 and TRBJ1-1; D may be TRBD1 (5 bases). Germline assignment: CDR1 KGHSH and CDR2 LQKENI. Trimming pared 0 bases from V and 6 bases from J, leaving 17 bases between. CDR3 length: 16 amino acids. In DNA, the CDR3 is TGTGCCAGCTCACCACCTTCGAGCAGGGATTCCGCTGAAGCTTTCTTT. Protein: CASSPPSSRDSAEAFF.

Comment on this clone: A far larger clone is only one base removed, so a read error is likely. V is TRBV6-1 and J is TRBJ2-5, with 10 bases that match TRBD1. CDR1 MNHNS and CDR2 SASEGT come from the germline V gene. The length of the CDR3 is 16 residues. Losses at the gene ends were 0 bases for V and 5 bases for J; bases not matched to a gene: 6. The DNA of the CDR3 is TGTGCCAGCAGTGAAGCGGAGGGACAGGGGTATGAGACCCAGTACTTC. Translation gives CASSEAEGQGYETQYF.

V gene TRBV2 combines with J gene TRBJ2-7; 7 bases are shared with TRBD1. Germline V gene sequence: CDR1 SNHLY, CDR2 FYNNEI. CDR3 length equals 13 residues. Losses at the gene ends were 6 bases for V and 5 bases for J; bases not matched to a gene: 7. CDR3 region: CASRRQGEDEQYF. As DNA, the CDR3 is TGTGCCAGCAGGAGACAGGGAGAAGACGAGCAGTACTTC.

The chain combines TRBV11-3 with TRBJ1-1, with D uncertain. CDR1 and CDR2 from the germline V gene are SGHNT and YENEEA. The V end was cut by 4 bases, the J end by 4 bases, with 10 bases between. The CDR3 loop spans 13 amino acids. In DNA, the CDR3 is TGTGCCAGCAGCTCGCCCTACAGCACTGAAGCTTTCTTT. The encoded protein is CASSSPYSTEAFF.